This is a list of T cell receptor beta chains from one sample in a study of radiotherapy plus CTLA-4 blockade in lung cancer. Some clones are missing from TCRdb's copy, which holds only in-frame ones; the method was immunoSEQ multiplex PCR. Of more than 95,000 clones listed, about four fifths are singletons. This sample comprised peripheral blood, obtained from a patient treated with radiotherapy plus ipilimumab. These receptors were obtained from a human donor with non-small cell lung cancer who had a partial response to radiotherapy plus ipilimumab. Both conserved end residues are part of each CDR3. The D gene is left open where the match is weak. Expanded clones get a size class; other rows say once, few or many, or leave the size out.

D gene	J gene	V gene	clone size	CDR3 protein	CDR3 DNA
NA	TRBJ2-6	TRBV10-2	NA	CASSGGNSGANVLTF	TGCGCCAGCAGTGGCGGAAACTCTGGGGCCAACGTCCTGACTTTC
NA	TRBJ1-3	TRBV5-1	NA	CASSSRAGSGNTIYF	TGCGCCAGCAGCTCACGAGCGGGATCTGGAAACACCATATATTTT
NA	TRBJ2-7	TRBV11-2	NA	CASSFSGPYEQYF	TGTGCCAGCAGCTTTTCCGGTCCCTACGAGCAGTACTTC
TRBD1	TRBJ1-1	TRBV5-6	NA	CANSLVKSGQGMNTEAFF	TGTGCCAACAGCTTGGTGAAATCGGGACAGGGAATGAACACTGAAGCTTTCTTT
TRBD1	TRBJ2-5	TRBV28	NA	CASSSLGTGKQTQYF	TGTGCCAGCAGTTCCCTCGGGACAGGGAAACAGACCCAGTACTTC
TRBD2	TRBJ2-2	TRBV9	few	CASSALAGVGTGELFF	TGTGCCAGCAGCGCTCTAGCGGGAGTAGGAACCGGGGAGCTGTTTTTT
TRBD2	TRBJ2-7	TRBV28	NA	CASSLGGGSYEQYF	TGTGCCAGCAGTTTGGGCGGGGGGTCCTACGAGCAGTACTTC
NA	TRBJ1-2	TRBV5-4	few	CASSLTFYGYTF	TGTGCCAGCAGCTTAACATTCTATGGCTACACCTTC
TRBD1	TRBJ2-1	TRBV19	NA	CASSILTGGNEQFF	TGTGCCAGTAGTATCTTGACAGGGGGCAATGAGCAGTTCTTC
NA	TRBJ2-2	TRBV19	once	CASSEDSNTGELFF	TGTGCCAGTAGTGAGGACAGTAACACCGGGGAGCTGTTTTTT
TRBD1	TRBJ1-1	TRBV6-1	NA	CAGGRQGAGGEAFF	TGTGCCGGGGGTCGGCAGGGGGCAGGAGGTGAAGCTTTCTTT
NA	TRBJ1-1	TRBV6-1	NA	CASSELRETFF	TGTGCCAGCAGTGAACTGAGGGAAACTTTCTTT
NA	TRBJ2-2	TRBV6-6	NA	CASRPGQLNTGELFF	TGTGCCAGCAGGCCGGGACAACTGAACACCGGGGAGCTGTTTTTT
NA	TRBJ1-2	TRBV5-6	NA	CASFRTAYYGYTF	TGTGCCAGCTTTCGGACAGCCTACTATGGCTACACCTTC
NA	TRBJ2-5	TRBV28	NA	CASSRKTRNSQETQYF	TGTGCCAGCAGCCGAAAGACAAGGAACTCCCAAGAGACCCAGTACTTC
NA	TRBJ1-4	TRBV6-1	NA	CASIRTPNEEKLFF	TGTGCCAGCATCCGGACTCCCAACGAGGAAAAACTGTTTTTT
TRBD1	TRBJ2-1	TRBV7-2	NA	CASSLMNRGLYNEQFF	TGTGCCAGCAGCTTAATGAACAGGGGGCTGTACAATGAGCAGTTCTTC
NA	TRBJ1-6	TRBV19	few	CAGGAGHSPLHF	TGTGCCGGCGGGGCAGGCCATTCACCCCTCCACTTT
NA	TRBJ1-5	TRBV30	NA	CAWSNWGDSGNQPQHF	TGTGCCTGGAGTAATTGGGGGGACTCGGGCAATCAGCCCCAGCATTTT
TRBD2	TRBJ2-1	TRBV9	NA	CASSVVSSGNNEQFF	TGTGCCAGCAGCGTAGTCTCTAGCGGCAACAATGAGCAGTTCTTC
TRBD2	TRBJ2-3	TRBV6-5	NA	CASRRGLAGIRTQYF	TGTGCCAGCAGGAGGGGACTAGCGGGGATTCGTACGCAGTATTTT
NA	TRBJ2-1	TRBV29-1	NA	CSVEPRGGNEQFF	TGCAGCGTTGAGCCCAGGGGTGGTAATGAGCAGTTCTTC
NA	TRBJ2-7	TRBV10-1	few	CASSPGISYEQYF	TGCGCCAGCAGTCCAGGGATCTCCTACGAGCAGTACTTC
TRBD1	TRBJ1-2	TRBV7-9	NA	CASSQGQGPYGYTF	TGTGCCAGCAGCCAGGGACAGGGACCCTATGGCTACACCTTC
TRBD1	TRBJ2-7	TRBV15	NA	CATSRDFTPGQGIYEQYF	TGTGCCACCAGCAGAGACTTTACCCCGGGACAGGGGATCTACGAGCAGTACTTC
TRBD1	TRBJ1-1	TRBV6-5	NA	CASRRNDRGSEAFF	TGTGCCAGCAGGCGCAACGACAGGGGAAGCGAAGCTTTCTTT
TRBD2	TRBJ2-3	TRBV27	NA	CASSLFAGVDTQYF	TGTGCCAGCAGTTTATTTGCGGGGGTAGATACGCAGTATTTT
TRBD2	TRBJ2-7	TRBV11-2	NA	CASSLESGRGEQYF	TGTGCCAGCAGCTTAGAGTCCGGGAGGGGGGAGCAGTACTTC
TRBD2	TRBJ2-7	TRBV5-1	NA	CASRVAGGDKHF	TGCGCCAGCAGGGTAGCGGGAGGCGACAAGCACTTC
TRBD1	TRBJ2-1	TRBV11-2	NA	CASSQGAAEQFF	TGTGCCAGCAGCCAGGGGGCGGCTGAGCAGTTCTTC
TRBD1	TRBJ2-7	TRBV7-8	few	CASSLVTGKSHEQYF	TGTGCCAGCAGCTTAGTGACAGGGAAAAGCCACGAGCAGTACTTC
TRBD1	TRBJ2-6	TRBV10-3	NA	CAISEAKGAPGANVLTF	TGTGCCATCAGTGAGGCGAAGGGGGCCCCTGGGGCCAACGTCCTGACTTTC
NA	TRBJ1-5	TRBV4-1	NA	CASSQGGSDQPQHF	TGCGCCAGCAGCCAAGGCGGGTCGGATCAGCCCCAGCATTTT
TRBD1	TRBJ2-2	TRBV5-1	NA	CASSSTGQGYIGELFF	TGCGCCAGCAGCTCCACGGGACAGGGGTATATCGGGGAGCTGTTTTTT
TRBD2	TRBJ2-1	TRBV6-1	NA	CASKAGGRVEQFF	TGTGCCAGCAAGGCGGGAGGGAGGGTTGAGCAGTTCTTC
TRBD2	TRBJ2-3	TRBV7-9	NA	CASSPFYLAASTDTQYF	TGTGCCAGCAGCCCCTTCTACCTAGCGGCTAGCACAGATACGCAGTATTTT
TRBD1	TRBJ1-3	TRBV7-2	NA	CASSPQTGSGNTIYF	TGTGCCAGCAGCCCTCAGACAGGGAGCGGAAACACCATATATTTT
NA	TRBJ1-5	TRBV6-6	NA	CASSYSERSNQPQHF	TGTGCCAGCAGTTACAGTGAGAGGAGCAATCAGCCCCAGCATTTT
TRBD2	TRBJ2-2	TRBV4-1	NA	CASSQLTSGRNTGELFF	TGCGCCAGCAGCCAACTAACTAGCGGGAGGAACACCGGGGAGCTGTTTTTT
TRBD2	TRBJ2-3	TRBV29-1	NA	CSVEKAGVADTQYF	TGCAGCGTTGAAAAAGCGGGAGTCGCAGATACGCAGTATTTT
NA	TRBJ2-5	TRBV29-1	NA	CSVEFGGETQYF	TGCAGCGTTGAGTTCGGAGGGGAGACCCAGTACTTC
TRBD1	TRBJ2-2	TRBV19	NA	CASRRDRARLDGELFF	TGTGCCAGTAGACGGGACAGGGCCAGATTGGACGGGGAGCTGTTTTTT
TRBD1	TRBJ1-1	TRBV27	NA	CASSLLGTGGHTEAFF	TGTGCCAGCAGTCTTCTCGGGACAGGGGGTCACACTGAAGCTTTCTTT
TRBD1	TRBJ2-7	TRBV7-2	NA	CASRKAGQGGSYEQYF	TGTGCCAGCAGGAAAGCCGGACAGGGGGGCTCCTACGAGCAGTACTTC
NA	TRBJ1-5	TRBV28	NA	CASSRFGGNQPQHF	TGTGCCAGCAGTCGATTCGGGGGCAATCAGCCCCAGCATTTT
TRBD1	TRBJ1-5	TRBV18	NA	CASSPNRGGNQPQHF	TGTGCCAGCTCACCTAACAGGGGGGGCAATCAGCCCCAGCATTTT
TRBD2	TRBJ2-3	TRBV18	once	CASSPGLAGATDTQYF	TGTGCCAGCTCACCCGGACTAGCGGGGGCCACAGATACGCAGTATTTT
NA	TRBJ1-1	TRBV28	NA	CASSPLPIGSETEAFF	TGTGCCAGCAGTCCACTCCCGATAGGGAGCGAAACTGAAGCTTTCTTT
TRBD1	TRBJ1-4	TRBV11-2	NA	CASSLGDRDFEKLFF	TGTGCCAGCAGCTTAGGGGACAGGGATTTCGAAAAACTGTTTTTT
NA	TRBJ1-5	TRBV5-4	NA	CASSLGGEVNQPQHF	TGTGCCAGCAGTCTCGGGGGGGAAGTCAATCAGCCCCAGCATTTT
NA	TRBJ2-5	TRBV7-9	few	CASSLVEGPWETQYF	TGTGCCAGCAGCTTAGTGGAGGGGCCGTGGGAGACCCAGTACTTC
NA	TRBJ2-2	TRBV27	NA	CASSLPGGGELFF	TGTGCCAGCAGTTTACCCGGAGGCGGGGAGCTGTTTTTT
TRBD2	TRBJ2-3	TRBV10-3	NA	CAISDGRATDTQYF	TGTGCCATCAGTGACGGGAGGGCCACAGATACGCAGTATTTT
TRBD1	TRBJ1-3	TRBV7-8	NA	CASSLHGTGGNTIYF	TGTGCCAGCAGCTTACACGGGACAGGGGGAAACACCATATATTTT
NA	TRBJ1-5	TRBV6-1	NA	CASSATGRQPQHF	TGTGCCAGCAGTGCCACAGGGCGTCAGCCCCAGCATTTT